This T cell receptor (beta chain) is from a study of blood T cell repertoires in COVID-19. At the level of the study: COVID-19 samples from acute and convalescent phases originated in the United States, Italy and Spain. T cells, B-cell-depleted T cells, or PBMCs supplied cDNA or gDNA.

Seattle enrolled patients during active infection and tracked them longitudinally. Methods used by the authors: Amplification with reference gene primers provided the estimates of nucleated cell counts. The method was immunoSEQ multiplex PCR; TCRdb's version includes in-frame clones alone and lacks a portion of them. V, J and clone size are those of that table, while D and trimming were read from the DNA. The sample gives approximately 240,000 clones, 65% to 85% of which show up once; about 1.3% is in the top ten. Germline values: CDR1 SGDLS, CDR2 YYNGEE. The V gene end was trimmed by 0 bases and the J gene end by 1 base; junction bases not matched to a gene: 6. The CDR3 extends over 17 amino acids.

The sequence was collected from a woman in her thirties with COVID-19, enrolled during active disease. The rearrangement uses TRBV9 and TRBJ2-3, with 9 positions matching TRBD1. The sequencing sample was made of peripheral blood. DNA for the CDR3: TGTGCCAGCAGCGTAGACGGGACAGGGACCCGCACAGATACGCAGTATTTT. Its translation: CASSVDGTGTRTDTQYF.